The present TCR beta chain was sequenced within a study of blood T cell repertoires in COVID-19. Across the study: T cells, B-cell-depleted T cells, or PBMCs provided the cDNA or gDNA that served as material.

Germline-derived CDR1 and CDR2 are MNHNS and SASEGT. This CDR3 is built from 12 residues. Trimming took off 0 bases at V and 5 bases at J, with 4 bases between the two ends. As originally analysed: By means of reference gene primer amplification, nucleated cell counts were estimated. Profiling relied on immunoSEQ multiplex PCR, and the TCRdb table lists in-frame clones only, not all of them. That table is the source of V, J and clone size, and D and trimming were worked out from the DNA. Among around 70,000 clones listed, around 90% were seen once. Sequenced: peripheral blood. This sequence joins TRBV6-1 and TRBJ2-5; no clear D gene. The clonotype was recovered from a man aged 50 to 59 with acute or convalescent COVID-19. The CDR3 loop reads CASSEAQETQYF. The CDR3 nucleotides are TGTGCCAGCAGTGAAGCGCAGGAGACCCAGTACTTC.